Listed here is a single T cell receptor beta chain. A quantity of about 0.5 to 1 ug RNA underwent reverse transcription using random hexamers. TCRdb ran MiXCR on the immunoSEQ multiplex PCR reads and lists one entry per CDR3 protein. The profile covers about 100,000 distinct CDR3 sequences, with about 95% appearing a single time and 0.3% taken by the ten largest. The data were obtained in a study of CD8 T cells in Susac syndrome. From blood CD8+ and CD4+ T cells, TCR beta sequences were generated. The CDR3 runs 17 residues. V lost 3 bases to trimming and J lost 3 bases; unmatched junction nucleotides: 13. Germline lookup yields CDR1 DFQATT and CDR2 SNEGSKA (reference sequence).

The sequence came from a human donor with Susac syndrome. The V call is TRBV20-1, the J call TRBJ1-1; 10 positions agree with TRBD1. The sample comprised CD8+ T cells from PBMCs. This chain's CDR3 is CSASLFRDRGVYTEAFF. The CDR3 DNA reads as TGCAGTGCTAGCCTCTTCCGGGACAGGGGCGTATACACTGAAGCTTTCTTT.